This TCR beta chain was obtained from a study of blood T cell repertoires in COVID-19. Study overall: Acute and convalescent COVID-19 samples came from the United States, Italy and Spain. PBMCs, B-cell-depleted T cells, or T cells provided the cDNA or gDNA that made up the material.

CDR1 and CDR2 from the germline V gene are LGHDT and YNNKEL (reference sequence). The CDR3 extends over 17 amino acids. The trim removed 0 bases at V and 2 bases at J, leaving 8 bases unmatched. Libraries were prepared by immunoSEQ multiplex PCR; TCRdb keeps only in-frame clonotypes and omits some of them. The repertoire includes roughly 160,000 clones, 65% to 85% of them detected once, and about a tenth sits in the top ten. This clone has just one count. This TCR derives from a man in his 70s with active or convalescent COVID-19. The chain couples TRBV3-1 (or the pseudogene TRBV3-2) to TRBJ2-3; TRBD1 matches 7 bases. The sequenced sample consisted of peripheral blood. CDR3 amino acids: CASSQDRQGEDTDTQYF. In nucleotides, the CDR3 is TGTGCCAGCAGCCAAGACAGACAGGGAGAGGACACAGATACGCAGTATTTT.